The clone carrying this T cell receptor beta chain showed up just a few times. Its specificity is unknown. Trimming left V 2 bases short and J 0 bases short, with 7 bases between. The germline V gene has CDR1 SQVTM and CDR2 ANQGSEA. The CDR3 runs 13 residues. Repertoires were generated with immunoSEQ multiplex PCR, while TCRdb's copy carries only in-frame clones and drops some. The data hold around 19,000 clones, with 87% observed a single time. The record originates from a study of T cells in localized non-small cell lung cancer. Study-wide results and limits: Adjacent uninvolved lung had the highest clonality, suggesting focused antigen responses.

This rearrangement joins TRBV29-1 to TRBJ1-1; no clear D. The sequence came from a man between 40 and 70 years old with stage II squamous cell lung carcinoma. Sequencing was performed on PBMCs, taken before any cancer treatment. The CDR3 loop is CSVEKGLNTEAFF. The CDR3 bases are TGCAGCGTTGAAAAGGGTCTGAACACTGAAGCTTTCTTT. The full variable domain, with the rest looked up from reference TRBV29-1 and TRBJ1-1, is SAVISQKPSRDICQRGTSLTIQCQVDSQVTMMFWYRQQPGQSLTLIATANQGSEATYESGFVIDKFPISRPNLTFSTLTVSNMSPEDSSIYLCSVEKGLNTEAFFGQGTRLTVV.